The 10 T cell receptor beta chains listed next were all sequenced from one sample in a study of T cell repertoires in cytomegalovirus infection. MiXCR, applied by TCRdb to the reads, yields one record per CDR3 protein. The sample contains hundreds of thousands of distinct CDR3 sequences, about 40% of which appear only once. Sequencing used PBMCs. These receptors originate from a human donor in good health (CMV status not recorded). Some clones in this sample may be carry-over from other donors' samples.

V and J are TRBV5-1 and TRBJ2-7, with D possibly TRBD2 on 5 matching bases. From germline, CDR1 is SGHRS and CDR2 YFSETQ. The CDR3 extends over 14 amino acids. V lost 2 bases and J 1 base, leaving 10 bases between the germline ends. The CDR3 DNA reads TGCGCCAGCAGCTTCGGGCGGGCATCCTACGAGCAGTACTTC. It translates to CASSFGRASYEQYF.

With respect to this clonotype: The CDR3 does not end in the conserved phenylalanine or tryptophan, so this is likely a read error. The rearrangement links TRBV12-3 or TRBV12-4 to TRBJ2-5; D call uncertain. The CDR3 extends over 11 amino acids. V was pared by 2 bases and J by 4 bases, with 2 bases between. The CDR3 nucleotides are TGTGCCAGCAGTTTAAGAGAGACCCAGTACTTA. Translation: CASSLRETQYL.

The sample holds many counts of this clonotype. The chain uses TRBV7-2 and TRBJ1-5, with D perhaps TRBD1 (5 bases). V was cut by 1 base and J by 7 bases, with 11 bases left in between. The CDR3 loop spans 14 amino acids. CDR1 SGHTA and CDR2 FQGNSA come from the germline V gene. The CDR3 bases are TGTGCCAGCAGCTTAGATGGGGGTGAACAGCCCCAGCATTTT. This gives the protein CASSLDGGEQPQHF.

The chain recombines TRBV15 with TRBJ1-2; 8 nucleotides match TRBD1. CDR3 size: 18 residues. Germline V CDR1 and CDR2: LNHNV, YYDKDF (reference sequence). J was trimmed by 4 bases and V by 5 bases; bases with no gene match: 18. CDR3 DNA sequence: TGTGCCACCAGCGATACGGTCGGGACAGGAGGCTTCCCCTATGGCTACACCTTC. It specifies CATSDTVGTGGFPYGYTF.

This clonotype was observed a handful of times. The rearrangement uses TRBV7-9 and TRBJ1-2; D remains unclear. Germline V gene data show CDR1 as SEHNR and CDR2 as FQNEAQ (reference sequence). Trimming took off 8 bases at V and 0 bases at J, with 13 bases between the two ends. The CDR3 is 14 residues long. CDR3 amino acids: CASRQAGANYGYTF. The DNA for the CDR3 is TGTGCCAGCCGCCAGGCCGGAGCTAACTATGGCTACACCTTC.

The genes are TRBV14 and TRBJ2-1, with TRBD1 matching over 8 bases. The V gene's germline CDR1 is SGHDN and CDR2 FVKESK. The length of the CDR3 is 14 residues. Unmatched junction bases numbered 7, after V lost 0 bases and J lost 12 bases. The CDR3 reads CASSQDYRGEGQFF. DNA of the CDR3: TGTGCCAGCAGCCAAGATTACAGGGGGGAAGGGCAGTTCTTC.

This clonotype appeared once. This may come from a read error, since a much larger clone is one base off. The CDR3 reads CASTGSSYNSPLQF. The CDR3 DNA reads as TGTGCCAGTACAGGGTCGTCCTATAATTCACCCCTCCAATTT. This chain uses TRBV12-3 or TRBV12-4 with TRBJ1-6; possibly TRBD1 for D (6 bases). The CDR3 length is 14 residues.

In its sample, this clonotype was seen many times. The gene calls are TRBV6-1 and TRBJ1-1; the D is unclear. CDR1 is MNHNS and CDR2 is SASEGT in the germline V gene. The CDR3 sequence is 14 residues long. V was cut by 5 bases and J by 0 bases, with 10 bases left in between. The CDR3 sequence is CASSYASLNTEAFF. The CDR3 coding sequence is TGTGCCAGCAGTTACGCTTCTCTGAACACTGAAGCTTTCTTT.

This chain joins TRBV2 and TRBJ2-7; 8 bases are a match to TRBD1. Trimming at V came to 10 bases and at J to 1 base, leaving 15 bases not matched to a gene. The germline CDR1 and CDR2 sequences are SNHLY and FYNNEI. This CDR3 has 16 amino acids. Here the CDR3 DNA reads TGTGCCACTCCCCCATCCGGGACAGGACCTTCCTACGAGCAGTACTTC. Translation gives CATPPSGTGPSYEQYF.

This chain uses TRBV10-2 with TRBJ1-5; D is perhaps TRBD1 (6 bases). Trimming pared 7 bases from V and 2 bases from J, leaving 6 bases between. Germline V lookup: CDR1 WSHSY, CDR2 SAAADI. The CDR3 consists of 12 residues. CDR3 sequence: CASTGGNQPQHF. CDR3 bases: TGCGCCAGCACAGGGGGCAATCAGCCCCAGCATTTT.